A selection of T cell receptor beta chains follows, all from one sample in a study of blood T cell repertoires in COVID-19. Libraries were prepared by immunoSEQ multiplex PCR; TCRdb keeps only in-frame clonotypes and omits some of them. The sample carries approximately 170,000 clones, around 84% recorded once. The sample was PBMCs or T cells enriched from blood (not recorded which). All receptors come from a woman aged 45-65 years who had recovered from COVID-19. The CDR3 runs from the conserved cysteine through the conserved F or W. A D gene is named only where the DNA matches it firmly. For some rows the clone size is stated as once, few or many, or as a class when expanded; others skip it.

clone_size	v_call	j_call	d_call	cdr3_nt	cdr3_aa
NA	TRBV19	TRBJ1-1	TRBD1	TGTGCCAGTAGTCAGGGGGCGAGGAACACTGAAGCTTTCTTT	CASSQGARNTEAFF
few	TRBV4-3	TRBJ1-1	TRBD1	TGCGCCAGCAGCCCCGCGGACAGGGAGAACACTGAAGCTTTCTTT	CASSPADRENTEAFF
NA	TRBV6-5	TRBJ2-7	NA	TGTGCCAGCAGTTACTCAGGGACGGGGGTCCACGAGCAGTACTTC	CASSYSGTGVHEQYF
NA	TRBV3-1/TRBV3-2	TRBJ1-1	NA	TGTGCCAGCAGCCAAGACAGCGCAGCTTTCTTT	CASSQDSAAFF
NA	TRBV28	TRBJ1-6	NA	TGTGCCAGCAGACCGTTCGGGGGGGGGTCACCCCTCCACTTT	CASRPFGGGSPLHF
NA	TRBV3-1/TRBV3-2	TRBJ2-5	TRBD2	TGTGCCAGCATAAGAGGAGCGGGGGGGACCCAGTACTTC	CASIRGAGGTQYF
NA	TRBV29-1	TRBJ2-7	NA	TGCAGCGTTGGGACGGACTACTACGAGCAGTACTTC	CSVGTDYYEQYF
NA	TRBV28	TRBJ1-5	NA	TGTGCCAGCAGTCGAGATTATAGCAATCAGCCCCAGCATTTT	CASSRDYSNQPQHF
NA	TRBV7-7	TRBJ2-1	NA	TGTGCTAGCAGCTTAATCGGTCAGGGTGGGAATGAGCAGTTCTTC	CASSLIGQGGNEQFF
many	TRBV27	TRBJ2-7	NA	TGTGCCAGCAGTTTAGAAGCAACGCAGTACTTC	CASSLEATQYF
once	TRBV6-5	TRBJ1-6	TRBD1	TGTGCCAGCAGTTACACGGGACAGGGGAAGAAATCACCCCTCCACTTT	CASSYTGQGKKSPLHF
NA	TRBV25-1	TRBJ1-2	NA	TGTGCCAGCAGGGAGGGGAAAAGCTACACCTTC	CASREGKSYTF
few	TRBV6-2/TRBV6-3	TRBJ2-5	TRBD1	TGTGCCAGCAGTTACCGACAGGGGAATTCGAGGGAGACCCAGTACTTC	CASSYRQGNSRETQYF
NA	TRBV7-2	TRBJ2-1	TRBD2	TGTGCCAGCAGTCTTAGCGGGGACTCCTACAATGAGCAGTTCTTC	CASSLSGDSYNEQFF
NA	TRBV19	TRBJ1-5	NA	TGTGCCAGTAGTATCGGTCATTCGTATCAGCCCCAGCATTTT	CASSIGHSYQPQHF
NA	TRBV29-1	TRBJ1-5	TRBD1	TGCAGCGTTGTAGAAGGGGGCGGAGGCCAGCCCCAGCATTTT	CSVVEGGGGQPQHF
NA	TRBV4-3	TRBJ2-3	TRBD2	TGCGCCAGCAGCCAAGATCAGTCTAGCGGGAGGAGGACGCAGTATTTT	CASSQDQSSGRRTQYF
NA	TRBV19	TRBJ2-6	TRBD2	TGTGCCAGTAGTACCGGGACTAGCGGGGTCGGGGCCAACGTCCAGACTTTC	CASSTGTSGVGANVQTF
NA	TRBV4-1	TRBJ2-1	TRBD1	TGCGCCAGCAGCCAAATGGACAGGGAGTACAATGAGCAGTTCTTC	CASSQMDREYNEQFF
NA	TRBV7-9	TRBJ2-5	NA	TGTGCCAGCAGCGACCGGACAGACCAAGAGACCCAGTACTTC	CASSDRTDQETQYF
NA	TRBV7-6	TRBJ2-1	TRBD2	TGTGCCAGCAGCCGACTAGCGGACAATGAGCAGTTCTTC	CASSRLADNEQFF
NA	TRBV5-1	TRBJ2-3	TRBD2	TGCGCCAGCAGCTTAGGCACTAGCGGGAGTCGGGATACGCAGTATTTT	CASSLGTSGSRDTQYF
NA	TRBV19	TRBJ1-2	TRBD1	TGTGCCAGTAGTATCCGGACAGGGGGCATCTATGGCTACACCTTC	CASSIRTGGIYGYTF
NA	TRBV6-5	TRBJ2-7	TRBD2	TGTGCCAGCAGGAGGCGGGGGGGCTTCAACGAGCAGTACTTC	CASRRRGGFNEQYF
NA	TRBV19	TRBJ2-5	NA	TGTGCCAGTAGTGGAAACAGGGTAGCCCAAGAGACCCAGTACTTC	CASSGNRVAQETQYF
NA	TRBV28	TRBJ2-2	NA	TGTGCCAGCAGCCGCCCGGGACTCTTTAACACCGGGGAGCTGTTTTTT	CASSRPGLFNTGELFF
NA	TRBV6-5	TRBJ1-1	NA	TGTGCCAGCAGTTACAACCCAGGGGTGGCGGGCACTGAAGCTTTCTTT	CASSYNPGVAGTEAFF
NA	TRBV7-2	TRBJ2-5	TRBD2	TGTGCCAGCAGCTCCCCTAGCGGGGCCCAAGAGACCCAGTACTTC	CASSSPSGAQETQYF
once	TRBV28	TRBJ1-3	TRBD1	TGTGCCAGCACTAGACAGGGTGGCTCTGGAAACACCATATATTTT	CASTRQGGSGNTIYF
once	TRBV4-2	TRBJ2-1	NA	TGTGCCAGCAGCCAAGAAGGGCTAGCGCCCTACAATGAGCAGTTCTTC	CASSQEGLAPYNEQFF
NA	TRBV19	TRBJ1-4	NA	TGTGCCAGTAGTTCACCAGGGGCAACTAATGAAAAACTGTTTTTT	CASSSPGATNEKLFF
NA	TRBV3-1/TRBV3-2	TRBJ1-6	NA	TGTGCCAGCAGCTCTTTTCTCGGGGGGGTGGCTAATTCACCCCTCCACTTT	CASSSFLGGVANSPLHF
once	TRBV18	TRBJ2-3	TRBD2	TGTGCCAGCTCACCCGGGGGGGTTCAAGATACGCAGTATTTT	CASSPGGVQDTQYF
many	TRBV24-1	TRBJ2-2	TRBD2	TGTGCCACCAGTGACCCTTCTCGGGAGGGAAACGGGGAGCTGTTTTTT	CATSDPSREGNGELFF
NA	TRBV7-9	TRBJ1-1	TRBD1	TGTGCCAGCAGCTTGGACAGGGCGAACACTGAAGCTTTCTTT	CASSLDRANTEAFF
once	TRBV9	TRBJ1-1	NA	TGTGCCAGCAGTGGAGGCTACACTGAAGCTTTCTTT	CASSGGYTEAFF
NA	TRBV27	TRBJ1-4	NA	TGTGCCAGTCGGGGGACTAATGAAAAACTGTTTTTT	CASRGTNEKLFF
few	TRBV12-3/TRBV12-4	TRBJ1-2	NA	TGTGCCAGCAGTTTGAGTGACTATGGCTACACCTTC	CASSLSDYGYTF
NA	TRBV6-5	TRBJ2-5	TRBD2	TGTGCCAGCAGCGGGGGAGGGCACGAGACCCAGTACTTC	CASSGGGHETQYF
once	TRBV2	TRBJ2-3	TRBD2	TGTGCCAGCATTAGGTTTCTAGCGGGCACAGATACGCAGTATTTT	CASIRFLAGTDTQYF
few	TRBV6-2/TRBV6-3	TRBJ1-5	NA	TGTGCCAGCAGTTACGGAGGTCAGCCCCAGCATTTT	CASSYGGQPQHF
NA	TRBV5-4	TRBJ2-3	TRBD2	TGTGCCAGCAGACGGGGACTAGCGGAGATCACAGATACGCAGTATTTT	CASRRGLAEITDTQYF
NA	TRBV28	TRBJ1-4	TRBD1	TGTGCCAGCAACAGGGGGCACGGCGAAAAACTGTTTTTT	CASNRGHGEKLFF
NA	TRBV7-2	TRBJ2-5	NA	TGTGCCAGCAGTTCCGTAGAGACCCAGTACTTC	CASSSVETQYF
NA	TRBV7-2	TRBJ2-6	NA	TGTGCCAGCAGCTTAGACGGGGGTTCTGGGGCCAACGTCCTGACTTTC	CASSLDGGSGANVLTF
NA	TRBV4-3	TRBJ1-3	NA	TGCGCCAGCAGCCAAGAAGTTTCGACGGGCTCTGGAAACACCATATATTTT	CASSQEVSTGSGNTIYF
few	TRBV5-6	TRBJ1-1	NA	TGTGCCAGCAGCTTCAGCGGGGAGAACACTGAAGCTTTCTTT	CASSFSGENTEAFF
NA	TRBV28	TRBJ2-2	TRBD1	TGTGCCAGCAGCCCCGGGACAGGCACCGGGGAGCTGTTTTTT	CASSPGTGTGELFF
NA	TRBV18	TRBJ1-1	NA	TGTGCCAGCTCACCGGTCGGGGGGAACACTGAAGCTTTCTTT	CASSPVGGNTEAFF
NA	TRBV11-1	TRBJ2-7	TRBD1	TGTGCCAGCAGCCTGGGACAGGGATACTACGAGCAGTACTTC	CASSLGQGYYEQYF
NA	TRBV9	TRBJ2-2	NA	TGTGCCAGCAGCGTAGAGAGGTACACCGGGGAGCTGTTTTTT	CASSVERYTGELFF